These 20 T cell receptor beta chains came from one sample sequenced in a study of human T cells and chemical hapten exposure. Time point specified: patch test 3, about 24 weeks after DPC sensitization. As for treatment: therapeutic diphenylcyclopropenone sensitization with weekly scalp DPC. MiXCR, applied by TCRdb to the RACE reads, yields one record per CDR3 protein. The sample has about 190,000 distinct CDR3 sequences, about 25% seen once. Sequenced material: whole blood, taken in connection with sensitization to the hapten diphenylcyclopropenone (DPC). The receptors come from a woman in her 40s with alopecia areata. Some clones in this sample may be carry-over from other donors' samples.

About this clonotype itself: This may be a read error, as it is one base from a much larger clone. V is TRBV5-1 and J is TRBJ2-3; D is uncertain. The CDR3 is 14 residues long. V lost 0 bases and J 4 bases, leaving 9 bases between the germline ends. Looked up from germline, CDR1 is SGHRS and CDR2 is YFSETQ. The CDR3 loop reads CASSLGQSADTQYF. CDR3 nucleotide sequence: TGCGCCAGCAGCTTGGGGCAGAGCGCAGATACGCAGTATTTT. The variable domain in full, with the rest retrieved from reference TRBV5-1 and TRBJ2-3, is KAGVTQTPRYLIKTRGQQVTLSCSPISGHRSVSWYQQTPGQGLQFLFEYFSETQRNKGNFPGRFSGRQFSNSRSEMNVSTLELGDSALYLCASSLGQSADTQYFGPGTRLTVL.

The rearrangement joins TRBV5-1 to TRBJ2-1; 13 bases agree with TRBD2. The germline V gene encodes CDR1 SGHRS and CDR2 YFSETQ. The CDR3 covers 15 residues. V lost 5 bases, J lost 7 bases, and 6 bases stayed unmatched. The CDR3 bases are TGCGCCAGCAGTTCAACTAGCGGGAGGGAAAATGAGCAGTTCTTC. Its protein is CASSSTSGRENEQFF. The whole variable domain, filled in from reference TRBV5-1 and TRBJ2-1, reads KAGVTQTPRYLIKTRGQQVTLSCSPISGHRSVSWYQQTPGQGLQFLFEYFSETQRNKGNFPGRFSGRQFSNSRSEMNVSTLELGDSALYLCASSSTSGRENEQFFGPGTRLTVL.

The J gene is TRBJ2-1, the V gene TRBV28; 8 bases are a match to TRBD1. Germline V gene sequence: CDR1 MDHEN, CDR2 SYDVKM. The V and J ends lost 6 bases and 9 bases, in that order; junction bases with no gene match: 10. The CDR3 is 14 residues long. CDR3 region: CASSLLTGVSEQFF. The CDR3 coding sequence is TGTGCCAGCAGCTTGTTGACAGGGGTGAGTGAGCAGTTCTTC.

The V and J genes are TRBV20-1 and TRBJ1-5, with TRBD1 matching over 7 bases. Germline CDR1 DFQATT, CDR2 SNEGSKA (reference sequence). The CDR3 runs 17 residues. V was clipped by 3 bases and J by 4 bases; unmatched bases: 15. This chain's CDR3 is CSASASPGTVINQPQHF. Written as DNA, the CDR3 is TGCAGTGCTAGCGCTAGCCCCGGGACAGTCATTAATCAGCCCCAGCATTTT.

There are a few counts of this clonotype. The V and J genes are TRBV6-1 and TRBJ1-1, with D unclear. Per the germline V gene, CDR1 is MNHNS and CDR2 is SASEGT. This CDR3 is built from 14 residues. V was trimmed by 1 base and J by 11 bases, leaving 17 bases between them. The CDR3 DNA reads TGTGCCAGCAGTGAAGTGACGGGAACACTGATTGCTTTCTTT. Amino acids: CASSEVTGTLIAFF.

This clonotype came up a few times. The J gene is TRBJ1-2, the V gene TRBV5-6, with a tentative D call TRBD1 (6 bases). Germline lookup yields CDR1 SGHDT and CDR2 YYEEEE. The V and J ends lost 5 bases and 6 bases respectively, with 8 bases between them. This CDR3 region has 11 residues. The CDR3 DNA follows: TGTGCCAGCAGTCACAGGGATGGCTACACCTTC. Translation gives CASSHRDGYTF.

In its sample, this clonotype was seen once. The gene calls are TRBV29-1 and TRBJ2-5; 10 nucleotides match TRBD2. The CDR3 sequence is 15 residues long. Germline V gene sequence: CDR1 SQVTM, CDR2 ANQGSEA. V shed 0 bases, J shed 5 bases, and the junction held 6 bases outside the gene matches. CDR3 sequence (DNA): TGCAGCGTTGAAGATAGACTAGCGGGTGGGGAGACCCAGTACTTC. Translated, it gives CSVEDRLAGGETQYF.

This clonotype occurred a few times. This chain connects TRBV5-1 to TRBJ1-1; no clear D gene. The CDR3 is 14 amino acids. The germline V gene has CDR1 SGHRS and CDR2 YFSETQ. Trimming shortened V by 4 bases and J by 3 bases, and 13 bases separated the two germline ends. CDR3 loop: CASSRGDWDTEAFF. The CDR3 coding sequence is TGCGCCAGCAGCCGGGGAGATTGGGACACTGAAGCTTTCTTT.

This chain connects TRBV29-1 to TRBJ2-1; TRBD2 might be the D (5 bases). Germline V lookup: CDR1 SQVTM, CDR2 ANQGSEA. The CDR3 covers 12 residues. Trimming took 3 bases from V and 8 from J, leaving 11 bases between them. CDR3 DNA sequence: TGCAGCGTTGACCGGACTTACGATGAGCAGTTCTTC. It encodes CSVDRTYDEQFF.

A few counts support this clonotype. This sequence joins TRBV28 and TRBJ1-4, with no clear D. V was cut by 6 bases and J by 7 bases, with 12 bases left in between. The CDR3 loop spans 13 amino acids. CDR1 and CDR2 from the germline V gene are MDHEN and SYDVKM. CDR3 residues: CASRPADTEKLFF. The CDR3 region has the DNA TGTGCCAGCAGACCCGCAGACACTGAAAAACTGTTTTTT.

This rearrangement joins TRBV6-2 or TRBV6-3 to TRBJ2-7, with D tentatively TRBD2 (5 bases). Between the trimmed V and J ends, which lost 6 bases and 0 bases, there was a span of 12 bases. Germline values: CDR1 MNHEY, CDR2 SVGEGT. The CDR3 runs 14 residues. The CDR3 region has the DNA TGTGCCAGCAGCCGCGGACTCCTCTCCTACGAGCAGTACTTC. Translating gives CASSRGLLSYEQYF.

The V and J genes are TRBV28 and TRBJ2-7; D is unresolved. V was cut by 5 bases and J by 2 bases, with 10 bases left in between. Germline V CDR1 and CDR2: MDHEN, SYDVKM. This CDR3 has 13 amino acids. Written as DNA, the CDR3 is TGTGCCAGCAGTACCACCGGCCCCTACGAGCAGTACTTC. Amino acids: CASSTTGPYEQYF. Filled out from reference TRBV28 and TRBJ2-7, the complete variable domain reads DVKVTQSSRYLVKRTGEKVFLECVQDMDHENMFWYRQDPGLGLRLIYFSYDVKMKEKGDIPEGYSVSREKKERFSLILESASTNQTSMYLCASSTTGPYEQYFGPGTRLTVT.

This clonotype was seen more than once but under ten times. The chain is built from TRBV29-1 and TRBJ1-2, with D unclear. V lost 1 base and J lost 3, with 9 bases in between. Per the germline V gene, CDR1 is SQVTM and CDR2 is ANQGSEA. The CDR3 extends over 13 amino acids. In DNA, the CDR3 is TGCAGCGTTGAAGCCTCTGGGCACTATGGCTACACCTTC. Amino acids: CSVEASGHYGYTF.

A note on this clonotype: A read error may produce the germline difference seen at one junction end. This sequence joins TRBV10-3 and TRBJ1-1; 10 bases are shared with TRBD1. The germline CDR1 and CDR2 sequences are ENHRY and SYGVKD. This CDR3 is built from 13 residues. The CDR3, as DNA: TGTGCCATCAAGGGGACAGGGGACACTGAAGCTTCCTTT. Translation: CAIKGTGDTEASF.

V is TRBV11-2 and J is TRBJ2-1; 13 positions agree with TRBD2. Germline CDR1 reads SGHAT; CDR2 reads FQNNGV. The trim removed 5 bases at V and 4 bases at J, leaving 14 bases unmatched. This CDR3 region has 19 residues. The CDR3 DNA reads as TGTGCCAGCAGCCCCCCCACTAGCGGGAGGGAACTGAGGTACAATGAGCAGTTCTTC. Encoded protein: CASSPPTSGRELRYNEQFF. Filled out from reference TRBV11-2 and TRBJ2-1, the complete variable domain reads EAGVAQSPRYKIIEKRQSVAFWCNPISGHATLYWYQQILGQGPKLLIQFQNNGVVDDSQLPKDRFSAERLKGVDSTLKIQPAKLEDSAVYLCASSPPTSGRELRYNEQFFGPGTRLTVL.

The chain uses TRBV7-9 and TRBJ2-3; 7 bases match TRBD2. Per germline, CDR1 SEHNR and CDR2 FQNEAQ (reference sequence). The CDR3 consists of 18 residues. The junction had 14 bases not matched to a gene; V was cut back by 5 bases and J by 0 bases. For the CDR3, the DNA is TGTGCCAGCAGCCGATTACAGATCAGCGGGATTAGCACAGATACGCAGTATTTT. Amino acid sequence: CASSRLQISGISTDTQYF.

V and J are TRBV7-9 and TRBJ2-5; no clear D gene. The CDR3 totals 11 residues. V gave up 5 bases and J gave up 5 bases, with 6 bases separating them. From germline, CDR1 is SEHNR and CDR2 FQNEAQ (reference sequence). CDR3 DNA: TGTGCCAGCAGCGGAGCGGAGACCCAGTACTTC. It codes for CASSGAETQYF.

This clonotype was detected only a few times. The chain has TRBV20-1 and TRBJ1-4; D remains unclear. Germline loops: CDR1 DFQATT, CDR2 SNEGSKA (reference sequence). Trimming removed 5 bases from V and 4 bases from J, with 8 bases in between. The CDR3 is made up of 12 amino acids. The CDR3 loop is CSAPHSNEKLFF. In DNA, the CDR3 is TGCAGTGCTCCCCACAGTAATGAAAAACTGTTTTTT.

V usage is TRBV5-1 and J usage is TRBJ2-1; D ambiguous. V dropped 0 bases and J dropped 3 bases, with 10 bases sitting between them. The CDR3 loop spans 15 amino acids. Germline lookup yields CDR1 SGHRS and CDR2 YFSETQ. CDR3 in DNA: TGCGCCAGCAGCTTGGTTGGACGAATCTACAATGAGCAGTTCTTC. Its translation is CASSLVGRIYNEQFF.

In DNA, the CDR3 is TGTGCCAGCAGCCCCTCTGGGAATGAAAAACTGTTTTTT. Translated: CASSPSGNEKLFF. The V gene is TRBV3-1, the J gene TRBJ1-4; D remains unclear. Germline-derived CDR1 and CDR2 are LGHDT and YNNKEL (reference sequence). Trimming shortened V by 4 bases and J by 5 bases, and 8 bases separated the two germline ends. The CDR3 spans 13 residues.